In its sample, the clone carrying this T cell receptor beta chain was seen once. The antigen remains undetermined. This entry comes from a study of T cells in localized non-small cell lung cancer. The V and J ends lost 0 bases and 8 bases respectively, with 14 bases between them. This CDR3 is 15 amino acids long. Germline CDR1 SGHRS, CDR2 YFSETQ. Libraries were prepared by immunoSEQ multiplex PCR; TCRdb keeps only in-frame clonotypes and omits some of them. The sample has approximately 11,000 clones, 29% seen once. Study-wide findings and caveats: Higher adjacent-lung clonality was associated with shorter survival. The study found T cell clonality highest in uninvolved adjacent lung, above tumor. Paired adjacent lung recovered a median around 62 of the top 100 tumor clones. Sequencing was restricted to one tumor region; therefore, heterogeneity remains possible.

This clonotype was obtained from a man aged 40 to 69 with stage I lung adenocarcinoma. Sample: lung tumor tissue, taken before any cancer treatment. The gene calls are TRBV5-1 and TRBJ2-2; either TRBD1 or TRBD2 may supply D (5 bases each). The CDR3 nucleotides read TGCGCCAGCAGCTTGGTGGCAGGGAGTTCGGGGGAGCTGTTTTTT. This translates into CASSLVAGSSGELFF.